These 12 T cell receptor beta chains came from one sample sequenced in a study of blood T cell repertoires in COVID-19. TCRdb's table, derived via immunoSEQ multiplex PCR, lists solely in-frame clones and lacks some. Here the sample spans around 260,000 clones, around 85% being singletons. Sequencing used PBMCs or T cells enriched from blood (not recorded which). All receptors derive from a woman in her 30s who had recovered from COVID-19.

The J gene is TRBJ1-3, the V gene TRBV7-8, with no clear D. The CDR3 is 16 amino acids. V was trimmed by 3 bases and J by 4 bases, leaving 16 bases between them. Germline V lookup: CDR1 SGHVS, CDR2 FQNEAQ. CDR3 loop: CASSLPRRVKGNTIYF. CDR3 DNA sequence: TGTGCCAGCAGCTTGCCGCGGAGGGTAAAGGGAAACACCATATATTTT. The full variable domain, completed using reference TRBV7-8 and TRBJ1-3, is GAGVSQSPRYKVAKRGQDVALRCDPISGHVSLFWYQQALGQGPEFLTYFQNEAQLDKSGLPSDRFFAERPEGSVSTLKIQRTQQEDSAVYLCASSLPRRVKGNTIYFGEGSWLTVV.

J is TRBJ1-1 and V is TRBV3-1 (or the pseudogene TRBV3-2); possible D gene TRBD1, 5 bases. Germline-derived CDR1 and CDR2 are LGHDT and YNNKEL (reference sequence). CDR3 length: 12 residues. Trimming stripped 3 bases from V and 4 bases from J, with 6 bases between. DNA of the CDR3: TGTGCCAGCAGCCAGACAGCCACTGAAGCTTTCTTT. The encoded protein is CASSQTATEAFF.

The chain is built from TRBV28 and TRBJ1-2, with 8 bases lining up with TRBD1. The CDR3 has 18 amino acids. V shed 5 bases, J shed 5 bases, and the junction held 19 bases outside the gene matches. Germline-derived CDR1 and CDR2 are MDHEN and SYDVKM. Here the CDR3 reads CASSLGEDREETTYGYTF. CDR3 nucleotides: TGTGCCAGCAGTCTGGGAGAGGACAGGGAAGAAACTACTTATGGCTACACCTTC.

In this sample, this clone turned up many times. The chain employs TRBV5-4 and TRBJ2-1, with 8 bases aligning to TRBD2. Germline V gives CDR1 SGHNT, CDR2 YYREEE (reference sequence). This CDR3 is 14 amino acids long. With V trimmed by 4 bases and J by 5 bases, 5 bases remained unmatched. The CDR3 region has the DNA TGTGCCAGCAGCCCTGGCGGGGGGAACAATGAGCAGTTCTTC. This gives the protein CASSPGGGNNEQFF.

This chain uses TRBV7-3 with TRBJ2-3; 9 bases map to TRBD2. The CDR3 sequence is 17 residues long. Germline trimming cut 2 bases from V and 0 bases from J; bases unmatched to any gene: 6. Germline V gene sequence: CDR1 SGHTA, CDR2 FQGTGA. The CDR3 nucleotides read TGTGCCAGCAGCTTAGGGGCTAGCGGGGCTAGCACAGATACGCAGTATTTT. This translates into CASSLGASGASTDTQYF.

In regard to this clone: A much larger clone is a single base away; this may be a read error. This chain joins TRBV11-2 and TRBJ1-1; 7 bases are shared with TRBD1. Germline lookup yields CDR1 SGHAT and CDR2 FQNNGV. V lost 5 bases to trimming and J lost 0 bases; unmatched junction nucleotides: 3. The CDR3 loop spans 14 amino acids. The chain's CDR3 is CASSPDRMNTEAFF. As DNA, the CDR3 is TGTGCCAGCAGCCCGGACAGGATGAACACTGAAGCTTTCTTT.

The rearrangement uses TRBV6-5 and TRBJ2-2, with TRBD2 matching 13 bases. Germline V CDR1 and CDR2: MNHEY, SVGAGI. CDR3 length: 16 amino acids. V trimming: 3 bases; J trimming: 8 bases; junction bases outside the gene matches: 6. The CDR3 bases are TGTGCCAGCAGTTATAGGACTAGCGGGAGAGTAGGGGAGCTGTTTTTT. It is translated as CASSYRTSGRVGELFF.

The chain combines TRBV19 with TRBJ1-6; 10 bases are shared with TRBD1. This CDR3 region has 17 residues. Germline assignment: CDR1 LNHDA and CDR2 SQIVND (reference sequence). Trimming cost V 5 bases and J 7 bases; bases outside gene matches: 11. The CDR3 DNA sequence: TGTGCCAGTAGTCCCAATCCCCCGGGACAGGGGAATTCACCCCTCCACTTT. This codes for CASSPNPPGQGNSPLHF.

The CDR3 is CSVAGTGLNTEAFF. The CDR3 nucleotides read TGCAGCGTTGCGGGGACAGGATTGAACACTGAAGCTTTCTTT. The gene calls are TRBV29-1 and TRBJ1-1, with 8 bases that match TRBD1. The CDR3 contains 14 residues. CDR1 SQVTM and CDR2 ANQGSEA come from the germline V gene. Unmatched junction bases numbered 4, after V lost 4 bases and J lost 0 bases.

The CDR3 bases are TGTGCCAGCAATCTACAGGGGTACGAGCAGTACTTC. It yields the protein CASNLQGYEQYF. The chain links TRBV2 to TRBJ2-7; the match to TRBD1 covers 7 bases. CDR1 is SNHLY and CDR2 is FYNNEI in the germline V gene. Germline trimming cut 7 bases from V and 4 bases from J; bases unmatched to any gene: 4. The CDR3 spans 12 residues. The whole variable domain, remainder taken from reference TRBV2 and TRBJ2-7, is EPEVTQTPSHQVTQMGQEVILRCVPISNHLYFYWYRQILGQKVEFLVSFYNNEISEKSEIFDDQFSVERPDGSNFTLKIRSTKLEDSAMYFCASNLQGYEQYFGPGTRLTVT.

The chain links TRBV10-3 to TRBJ2-3; tentatively, D is TRBD2 (6 bases). Germline V gives CDR1 ENHRY, CDR2 SYGVKD. Trimming pared 6 bases from V and 2 bases from J, leaving 15 bases between. The CDR3 has 15 residues. CDR3 sequence reads: CAISGGTANTDTQYF. The DNA for the CDR3 is TGTGCCATCAGCGGGGGAACTGCGAACACAGATACGCAGTATTTT.

This clone was detected only once. The chain couples TRBV18 to TRBJ1-6; TRBD1 might be the D (5 bases). The CDR3 totals 14 residues. Germline V gives CDR1 KGHSH, CDR2 LQKENI. V lost 2 bases to trimming and J lost 8 bases, with 10 bases between them. This CDR3 reads CASSPGRVDSPLHF. The CDR3 coding sequence is TGTGCCAGCTCACCAGGCAGGGTAGATTCACCCCTCCACTTT.